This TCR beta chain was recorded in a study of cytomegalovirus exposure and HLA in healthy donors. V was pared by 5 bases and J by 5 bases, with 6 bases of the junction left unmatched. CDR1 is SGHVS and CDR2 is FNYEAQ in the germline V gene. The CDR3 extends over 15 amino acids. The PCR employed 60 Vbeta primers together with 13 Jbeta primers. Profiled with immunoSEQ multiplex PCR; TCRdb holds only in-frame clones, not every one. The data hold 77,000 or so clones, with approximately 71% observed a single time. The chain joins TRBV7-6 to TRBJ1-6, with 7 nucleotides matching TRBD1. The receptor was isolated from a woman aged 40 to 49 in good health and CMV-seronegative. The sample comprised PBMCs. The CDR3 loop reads CASSPRDSHNSPLHF. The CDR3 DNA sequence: TGTGCCAGCAGCCCCAGGGACAGCCATAATTCACCCCTCCACTTT.